The rows below give T cell receptor beta chains drawn from one sample of a study of blood T cell repertoires in COVID-19. Here immunoSEQ multiplex PCR was the method, and the copy in TCRdb shows in-frame clones only, minus some. This table holds roughly 290,000 clones, around 89% found once. Sequenced: peripheral blood. These receptors were collected from a man aged 25 to 45 with acute or convalescent COVID-19. Both conserved end residues are part of each CDR3. The order of the fields is clone size, D gene, V gene, J gene, CDR3 protein, CDR3 DNA. D genes are given only for firm matches. Not all rows give a size; the values are once, few, many and, for expanded clones, a class.

NA	NA	TRBV9	TRBJ1-2	CASSVNRAGGGYTF	TGTGCCAGCAGCGTAAACCGGGCCGGGGGAGGCTACACCTTC
NA	NA	TRBV19	TRBJ2-3	CASTLVGEDTDTQYF	TGTGCCAGTACCCTGGTAGGCGAGGACACAGATACGCAGTATTTT
NA	TRBD2	TRBV7-2	TRBJ2-1	CASRLAGRGSEQFF	TGTGCCAGCAGACTAGCGGGAAGGGGAAGTGAGCAGTTCTTC
NA	NA	TRBV21-1	TRBJ1-4	CASSGLLGEGEKLFF	TGTGCCAGCAGCGGACTATTGGGGGAGGGTGAAAAACTGTTTTTT
NA	NA	TRBV6-5	TRBJ1-2	CASSYDSDTAYGYTF	TGTGCCAGCAGTTATGATTCCGACACGGCCTATGGCTACACCTTC
NA	NA	TRBV15	TRBJ1-5	CATSREGGPQPQHF	TGTGCCACCAGCAGGGAGGGAGGGCCTCAGCCCCAGCATTTT
NA	NA	TRBV7-9	TRBJ2-5	CASSLGGGETQYF	TGTGCCAGCAGCTTAGGAGGGGGAGAGACCCAGTACTTC
NA	NA	TRBV30	TRBJ1-2	CAWSVNGPYGYTF	TGTGCCTGGAGTGTAAATGGGCCGTATGGCTACACCTTC
once	NA	TRBV21-1	TRBJ1-5	CASSSRGVMGNQPQHF	TGTGCCAGCAGCAGCAGGGGCGTAATGGGCAATCAGCCCCAGCATTTT
NA	NA	TRBV6-5	TRBJ1-3	CASSYSRVSGNTIYF	TGTGCCAGCAGTTACTCGCGGGTTTCTGGAAACACCATATATTTT
NA	NA	TRBV5-4	TRBJ2-2	CASSPAGVYTGELFF	TGTGCCAGCAGCCCGGCCGGGGTCTACACCGGGGAGCTGTTTTTT
NA	TRBD2	TRBV19	TRBJ2-1	CASGGTSGRVSTYNEQFF	TGTGCCAGCGGAGGGACTAGCGGGAGGGTATCTACCTACAATGAGCAGTTCTTC
NA	NA	TRBV13	TRBJ1-1	CASSSPTGMNTEAFF	TGTGCCAGCAGCTCCCCAACAGGGATGAACACTGAAGCTTTCTTT
NA	TRBD1	TRBV3-1/TRBV3-2	TRBJ1-2	CASSQLGQGYGYTF	TGTGCCAGCAGCCAACTGGGACAGGGCTATGGCTACACCTTC
NA	NA	TRBV15	TRBJ2-7	CATSRDRGREQYF	TGTGCCACCAGCAGAGATAGAGGGCGCGAGCAGTACTTC
once	NA	TRBV27	TRBJ2-2	CASSLYSISGELFF	TGTGCCAGCAGTTTATATTCTATTTCCGGGGAGCTGTTTTTT
NA	NA	TRBV5-4	TRBJ2-1	CASSLPGDRMFEQFF	TGTGCCAGCAGCCTACCGGGGGACAGAATGTTCGAGCAGTTCTTC
NA	TRBD1	TRBV27	TRBJ1-2	CASSLIGQGFYGYTF	TGTGCCAGCAGTTTAATAGGACAGGGCTTTTATGGCTACACCTTC
NA	NA	TRBV29-1	TRBJ1-3	CSVDRGNTIYF	TGCAGCGTCGACAGGGGAAACACCATATATTTT
NA	NA	TRBV10-3	TRBJ2-3	CAISGSTDTQYF	TGTGCCATCAGTGGCTCTACCGATACGCAGTATTTT
NA	NA	TRBV4-2	TRBJ2-1	CASSQGAYSYNEQFF	TGTGCCAGCAGCCAAGGAGCTTACTCCTACAATGAGCAGTTCTTC
once	NA	TRBV28	TRBJ2-7	CASIPGGTLHEQYF	TGTGCCAGCATCCCAGGAGGGACCCTCCACGAGCAGTACTTC
NA	TRBD1	TRBV7-9	TRBJ2-2	CASSQAGGAGELFF	TGTGCCAGCAGCCAAGCAGGGGGAGCCGGGGAGCTGTTTTTT